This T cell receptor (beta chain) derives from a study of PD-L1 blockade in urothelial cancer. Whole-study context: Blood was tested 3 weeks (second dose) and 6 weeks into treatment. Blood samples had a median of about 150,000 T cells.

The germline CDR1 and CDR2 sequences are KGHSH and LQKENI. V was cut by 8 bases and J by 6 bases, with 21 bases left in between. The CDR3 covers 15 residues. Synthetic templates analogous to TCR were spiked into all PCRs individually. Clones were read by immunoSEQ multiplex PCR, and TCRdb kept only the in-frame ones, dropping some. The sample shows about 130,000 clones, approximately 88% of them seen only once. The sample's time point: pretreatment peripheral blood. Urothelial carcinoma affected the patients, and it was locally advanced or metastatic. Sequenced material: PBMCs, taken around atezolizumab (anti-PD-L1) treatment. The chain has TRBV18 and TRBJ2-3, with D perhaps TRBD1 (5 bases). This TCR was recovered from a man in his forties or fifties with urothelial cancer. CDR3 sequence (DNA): TGTGCCAGCCCCTCACCAAGGGGCTTGGCCGATACGCAGTATTTT. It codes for CASPSPRGLADTQYF.